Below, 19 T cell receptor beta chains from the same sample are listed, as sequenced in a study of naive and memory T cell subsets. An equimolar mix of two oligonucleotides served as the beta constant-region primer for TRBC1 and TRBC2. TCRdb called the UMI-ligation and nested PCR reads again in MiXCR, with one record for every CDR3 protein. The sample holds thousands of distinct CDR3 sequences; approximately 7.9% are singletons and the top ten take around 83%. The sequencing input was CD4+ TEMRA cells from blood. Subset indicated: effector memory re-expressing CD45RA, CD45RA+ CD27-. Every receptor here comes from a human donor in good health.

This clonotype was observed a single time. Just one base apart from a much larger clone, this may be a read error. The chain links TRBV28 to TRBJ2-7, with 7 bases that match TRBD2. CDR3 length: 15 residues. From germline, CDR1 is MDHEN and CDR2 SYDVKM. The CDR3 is CANSLSAGVRGEQYF. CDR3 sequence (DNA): TGTGCCAACAGTTTATCTGCGGGGGTAAGGGGCGAGCAGTACTTC.

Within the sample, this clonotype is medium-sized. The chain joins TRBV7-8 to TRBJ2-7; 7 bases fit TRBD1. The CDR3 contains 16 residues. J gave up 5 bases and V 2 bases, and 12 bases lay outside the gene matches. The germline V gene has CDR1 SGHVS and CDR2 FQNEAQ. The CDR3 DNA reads TGTGCCAGCAGCTTATGGACAGGTGGAATCGGGGACGAGCAGTACTTC. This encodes CASSLWTGGIGDEQYF.

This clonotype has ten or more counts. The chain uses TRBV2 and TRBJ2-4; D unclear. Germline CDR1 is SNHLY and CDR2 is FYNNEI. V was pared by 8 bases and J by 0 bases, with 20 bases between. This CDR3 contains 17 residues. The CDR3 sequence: CASLAIDGRAAKNIQYF. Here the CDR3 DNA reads TGTGCCAGCCTTGCGATAGACGGACGGGCAGCCAAAAACATTCAGTACTTC.

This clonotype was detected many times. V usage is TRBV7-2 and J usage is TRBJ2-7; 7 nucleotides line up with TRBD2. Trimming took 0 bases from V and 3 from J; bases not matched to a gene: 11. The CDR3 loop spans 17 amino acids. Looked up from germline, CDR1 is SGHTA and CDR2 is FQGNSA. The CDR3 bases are TGTGCCAGCAGCTTAGCGGCGTCAGGCGGGAGAGTCTACGAGCAGTACTTC. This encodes CASSLAASGGRVYEQYF.

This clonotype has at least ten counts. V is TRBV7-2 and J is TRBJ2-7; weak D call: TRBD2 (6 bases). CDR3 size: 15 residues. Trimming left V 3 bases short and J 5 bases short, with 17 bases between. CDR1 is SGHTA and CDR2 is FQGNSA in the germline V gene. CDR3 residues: CASSFARLGVNEQYF. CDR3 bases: TGTGCCAGCAGCTTTGCCCGACTAGGGGTAAACGAGCAGTACTTC.

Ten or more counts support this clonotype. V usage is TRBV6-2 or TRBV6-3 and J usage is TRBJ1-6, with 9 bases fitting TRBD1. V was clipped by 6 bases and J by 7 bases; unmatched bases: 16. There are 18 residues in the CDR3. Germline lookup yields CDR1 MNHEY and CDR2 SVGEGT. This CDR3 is CASSPRDREARRNSPLHF. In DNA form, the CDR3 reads TGTGCCAGCAGCCCCCGGGACAGGGAGGCCAGGCGGAATTCACCCCTCCACTTT.

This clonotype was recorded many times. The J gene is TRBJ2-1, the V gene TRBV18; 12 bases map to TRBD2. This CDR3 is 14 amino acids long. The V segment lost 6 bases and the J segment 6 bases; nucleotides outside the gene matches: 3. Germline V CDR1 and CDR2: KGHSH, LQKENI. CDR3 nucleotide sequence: TGTGCCAGCTCCGGACTAGCGGGGCCCAATGAGCAGTTCTTC. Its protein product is CASSGLAGPNEQFF.

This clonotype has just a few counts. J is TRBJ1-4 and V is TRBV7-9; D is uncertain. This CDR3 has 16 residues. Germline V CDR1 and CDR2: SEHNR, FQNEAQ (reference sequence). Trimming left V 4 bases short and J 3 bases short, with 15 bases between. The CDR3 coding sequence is TGTGCCAGCAGCTCAACTATGGACTGGGCTAATGAAAAACTGTTTTTT. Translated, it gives CASSSTMDWANEKLFF.

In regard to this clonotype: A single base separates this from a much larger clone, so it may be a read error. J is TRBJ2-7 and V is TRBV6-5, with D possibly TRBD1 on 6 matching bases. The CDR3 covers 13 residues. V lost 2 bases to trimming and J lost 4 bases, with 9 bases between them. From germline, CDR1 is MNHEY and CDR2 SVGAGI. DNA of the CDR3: TGTGCCAGCAGTTACGCTAGGGGGTACGAGCAGTACTTC. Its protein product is CASSYARGYEQYF.

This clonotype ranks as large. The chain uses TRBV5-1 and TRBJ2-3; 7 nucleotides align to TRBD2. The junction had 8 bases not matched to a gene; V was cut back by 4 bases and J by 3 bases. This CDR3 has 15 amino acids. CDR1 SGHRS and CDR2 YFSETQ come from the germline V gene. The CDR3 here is CASSPLRLATDTQYF. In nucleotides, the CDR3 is TGCGCCAGCAGCCCGCTCCGACTAGCTACAGATACGCAGTATTTT.

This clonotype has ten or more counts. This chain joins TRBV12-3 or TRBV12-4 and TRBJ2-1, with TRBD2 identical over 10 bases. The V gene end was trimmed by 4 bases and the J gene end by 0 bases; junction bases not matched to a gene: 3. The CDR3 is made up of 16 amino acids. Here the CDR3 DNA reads TGTGCCAGCAGTTGGACTAGCGGAAGCTCCTACAATGAGCAGTTCTTC. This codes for CASSWTSGSSYNEQFF.

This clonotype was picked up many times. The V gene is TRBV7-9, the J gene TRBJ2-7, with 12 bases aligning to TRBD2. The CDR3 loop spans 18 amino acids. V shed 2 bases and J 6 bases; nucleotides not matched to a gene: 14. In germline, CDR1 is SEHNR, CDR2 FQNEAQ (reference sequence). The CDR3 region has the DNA TGTGCCAGCAGCTTACCGAGAAGACTAGCGGGAGCAAGCTCCGAGCAGTACTTC. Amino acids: CASSLPRRLAGASSEQYF.

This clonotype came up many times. CDR3 in DNA: TGTGCCTGGAGTCGAGCGGGGAACGTCCTGACTTTC. This gives the protein CAWSRAGNVLTF. J is TRBJ2-6 and V is TRBV30; 7 bases are a match to TRBD2. The CDR3 loop spans 12 amino acids. V lost 2 bases and J lost 10; bases outside the gene matches: 2. CDR1 is GTSNPN and CDR2 is SVGIG in the germline V gene (reference sequence).

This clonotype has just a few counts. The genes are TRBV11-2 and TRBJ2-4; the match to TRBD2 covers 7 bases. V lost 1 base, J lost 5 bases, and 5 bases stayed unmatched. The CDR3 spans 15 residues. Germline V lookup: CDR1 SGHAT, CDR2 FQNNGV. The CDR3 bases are TGTGCCAGCAGCTTAGGTCGGGGGAGGGAAAACATTCAGTACTTC. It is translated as CASSLGRGRENIQYF.

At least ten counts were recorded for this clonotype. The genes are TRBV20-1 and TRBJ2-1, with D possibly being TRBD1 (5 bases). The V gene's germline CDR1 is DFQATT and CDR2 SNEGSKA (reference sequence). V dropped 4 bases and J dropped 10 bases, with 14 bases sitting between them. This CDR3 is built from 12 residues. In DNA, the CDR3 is TGCAGTGCTAATCTTAGGGGCAGAGAGCAGTTCTTC. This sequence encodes CSANLRGREQFF.

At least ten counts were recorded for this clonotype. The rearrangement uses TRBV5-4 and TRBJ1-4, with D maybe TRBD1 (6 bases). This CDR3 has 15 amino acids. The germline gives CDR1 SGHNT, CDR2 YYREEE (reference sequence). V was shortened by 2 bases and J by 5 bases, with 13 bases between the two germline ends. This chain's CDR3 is CASSLNRAVNEKLFF. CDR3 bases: TGTGCCAGCAGCTTAAACAGGGCAGTAAATGAAAAACTGTTTTTT.

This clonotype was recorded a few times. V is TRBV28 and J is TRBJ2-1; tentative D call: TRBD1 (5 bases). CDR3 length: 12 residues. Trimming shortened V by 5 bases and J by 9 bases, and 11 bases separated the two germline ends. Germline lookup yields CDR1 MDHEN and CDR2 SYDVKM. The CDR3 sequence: CASSVFRVEQFF. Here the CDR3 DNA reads TGTGCCAGCAGTGTATTCAGGGTTGAGCAGTTCTTC.

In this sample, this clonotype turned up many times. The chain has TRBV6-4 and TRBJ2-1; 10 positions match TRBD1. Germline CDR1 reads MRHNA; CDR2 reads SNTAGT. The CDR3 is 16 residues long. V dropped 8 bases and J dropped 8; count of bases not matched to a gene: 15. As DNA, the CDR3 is TGTGCCAGCGGCAAAACCGGGACAGGGGTCAGGGATGAGCAGTTCTTC. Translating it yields CASGKTGTGVRDEQFF.

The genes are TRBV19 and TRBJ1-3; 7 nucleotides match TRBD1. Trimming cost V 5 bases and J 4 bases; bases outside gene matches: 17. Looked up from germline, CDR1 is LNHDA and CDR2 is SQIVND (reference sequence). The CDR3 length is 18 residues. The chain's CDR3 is CASSVGRAGGRDGNTIYF. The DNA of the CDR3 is TGTGCCAGTAGTGTCGGCAGGGCAGGGGGACGCGACGGAAACACCATATATTTT. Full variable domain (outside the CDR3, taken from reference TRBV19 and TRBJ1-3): DGGITQSPKYLFRKEGQNVTLSCEQNLNHDAMYWYRQDPGQGLRLIYYSQIVNDFQKGDIAEGYSVSREKKESFPLTVTSAQKNPTAFYLCASSVGRAGGRDGNTIYFGEGSWLTVV.